This T cell receptor (beta chain) is from a study of T cell responses to AZD1222 COVID-19 vaccine. Turning to this clone: Its antigen is currently unknown.

Clones were sequenced by immunoSEQ multiplex PCR, and TCRdb holds only the in-frame ones, with some missing. The sample lists tens of thousands of clones, 85% to 95% occurring once. The J segment lost 8 bases and the V segment lost 4 bases, leaving 12 bases of the junction unmatched. The CDR3 has 16 amino acids. CDR1 and CDR2 from the germline V gene are MNHNS and SASEGT. Study-wide results and limits: Once two AZD1222 doses were given, Spike-specific TCR breadth and depth went up. Nearly half of spike-specific TCRs reportedly target unmutated variant regions. Mostly white British, mostly female donors; authors suggested clonal diversity may be underestimated.

The J gene is TRBJ2-1, the V gene TRBV6-1, with 9 bases lining up with TRBD1. Sequences were derived from peripheral blood, sampled 28 days after the second dose of the MenACWY control vaccine. The sequence derives from an adult who received the MenACWY meningococcal vaccine as a control. The CDR3, as DNA: TGTGCCAGCAGTGGATCGGACGGGACAGGGTTTGATGAGCAGTTCTTC. This codes for CASSGSDGTGFDEQFF.